A single sample is the source of the 5 T cell receptor beta chains below, sequenced in a study of blood T cell repertoires in COVID-19. Profiling relied on immunoSEQ multiplex PCR, and the TCRdb table lists in-frame clones only, not all of them. The table has about 35,000 clones, about 83% seen once. Material: peripheral blood. The receptors were sampled from a man over 45 with acute or convalescent COVID-19.

This sequence joins TRBV5-4 and TRBJ2-5, with D uncertain. Germline lookup yields CDR1 SGHNT and CDR2 YYREEE (reference sequence). This CDR3 region has 14 residues. The V end was cut by 1 base, the J end by 5 bases, with 12 bases between. The CDR3, as DNA: TGTGCCAGCAGCTTGCCTCTAGACGGGGAGACCCAGTACTTC. Translated: CASSLPLDGETQYF. The full variable domain, completed using reference TRBV5-4 and TRBJ2-5, is ETGVTQSPTHLIKTRGQQVTLRCSSQSGHNTVSWYQQALGQGPQFIFQYYREEENGRGNFPPRFSGLQFPNYSSELNVNALELDDSALYLCASSLPLDGETQYFGPGTRLLVL.

Worth noting for this clone: At one of its ends the junction is not consistent with the germline gene, which may arise from a read error. The genes are TRBV2 and TRBJ2-3; no clear D gene. The CDR3 length is 10 residues. CDR1 is SNHLY, CDR2 FYNNEI, per germline. The CDR3, as DNA: TGTGCCAGCCAATTGGGCCGTGCCCCCTTT. This gives the protein CASQLGRAPF.

The CDR3 loop reads CASSTGSVYEQYF. The CDR3 DNA follows: TGTGCCAGCAGTACAGGATCCGTCTACGAGCAGTACTTC. The chain couples TRBV27 to TRBJ2-7; possible D gene TRBD1, 5 bases. This CDR3 contains 13 residues. V shed 5 bases and J shed 3 bases, with 11 bases lying between them. The germline V gene encodes CDR1 MNHEY and CDR2 SMNVEV (reference sequence).

The CDR3 region has the DNA TGTGCCAGCAGTGAAGATATTTCGGGACAAAACTACGAGCAGTACTTC. As protein: CASSEDISGQNYEQYF. This chain connects TRBV6-1 to TRBJ2-7; perhaps TRBD1 as D (6 bases). This CDR3 spans 16 amino acids. V lost 1 base and J 3 bases, leaving 16 bases between the germline ends. CDR1 and CDR2 from the germline V gene are MNHNS and SASEGT.

The chain has TRBV29-1 and TRBJ2-2; D is uncertain. Trimming left V 1 base short and J 0 bases short, with 6 bases between. Per germline, CDR1 SQVTM and CDR2 ANQGSEA. The length of the CDR3 is 14 residues. The CDR3 is CSVEVQANTGELFF. In DNA, the CDR3 is TGCAGCGTTGAAGTACAAGCGAACACCGGGGAGCTGTTTTTT.